The rows below give T cell receptor beta chains drawn from one sample of a study of T-cell memory formation after mild COVID-19. TCRdb recomputed calls from the 5' RACE reads with MiXCR, one row per CDR3 protein. The data hold 300,000 to 350,000 distinct CDR3 sequences, with 13% observed a single time. The sequenced sample was PBMCs or a T cell subset sorted from them (not recorded which). The receptors were gathered from a man younger than 35 who had mild COVID-19 (a few samples of this study predate the infection). Cell type and time point are not known. Each CDR3 is given with its conserved first and last residue. A D gene is named only where the DNA matches it firmly. Where a row states a size, it is once, few, many or the class of an expanded clone; other rows omit it.

CDR3 protein | CDR3 DNA | clone size | J gene | V gene | D gene
CASSQDPGRNLHF | TGTGCCAGCAGCCAAGATCCCGGACGGAACCTCCACTTT | few | TRBJ1-6 | TRBV4-2 | .
CASSPGRYGYTF | TGTGCCAGCAGTCCCGGACGGTATGGCTACACCTTC | few | TRBJ1-2 | TRBV6-2/TRBV6-3 | .
CASSQVLTGTGVANEQFF | TGCGCCAGCAGCCAGGTCCTCACCGGGACAGGGGTTGCGAATGAGCAGTTCTTC | many | TRBJ2-1 | TRBV4-3 | TRBD1
CASTQGQLSNQPQHF | TGTGCCAGCACCCAAGGACAGCTTAGCAATCAGCCCCAGCATTTT | few | TRBJ1-5 | TRBV2 | .
CSATTNNQPQHF | TGCAGTGCTACGACTAACAATCAGCCCCAGCATTTT | . | TRBJ1-5 | TRBV20-1 | .
CASSPRGTNIPSTDTQYF | TGTGCCAGCAGCCCCAGAGGGACAAATATACCTAGCACAGATACGCAGTATTTT | . | TRBJ2-3 | TRBV7-2 | .
CASSSPGTDEQYF | TGTGCCAGCAGTTCCCCCGGGACGGACGAGCAGTACTTC | . | TRBJ2-7 | TRBV12-3/TRBV12-4 | .
CSARFVPTGTDTQYF | TGCAGTGCTAGGTTCGTCCCCACCGGCACAGATACGCAGTATTTT | few | TRBJ2-3 | TRBV20-1 | .
CAIRETGTDNSPLHF | TGTGCCATCAGAGAAACCGGGACAGATAATTCACCCCTCCACTTT | . | TRBJ1-6 | TRBV10-3 | TRBD1
CASSLGSITDTQYF | TGCGCCAGCAGCTTGGGATCTATCACAGATACGCAGTATTTT | few | TRBJ2-3 | TRBV5-1 | .
CASSQEGGGLAKNIQYF | TGCGCCAGCAGCCAAGAGGGGGGGGGCCTAGCCAAAAACATTCAGTACTTC | few | TRBJ2-4 | TRBV4-3 | .
CASSQDLGTPGYTF | TGTGCCAGCAGCCAAGATCTAGGGACGCCCGGCTACACCTTC | few | TRBJ1-2 | TRBV4-2 | .
CASSSERPLYEQYF | TGCGCCAGCAGCTCCGAAAGACCCTTATACGAGCAGTACTTC | few | TRBJ2-7 | TRBV5-1 | .
CASSIGTTWNQPQHF | TGTGCCAGTAGTATTGGGACGACTTGGAATCAGCCCCAGCATTTT | . | TRBJ1-5 | TRBV19 | .
CASSSDRTNTEAFF | TGTGCCAGCAGCTCGGACAGGACTAACACTGAAGCTTTCTTT | few | TRBJ1-1 | TRBV7-2 | TRBD1
CASSLEGFSEQFF | TGCGCCAGCAGCTTGGAAGGGTTTAGTGAGCAGTTCTTC | few | TRBJ2-1 | TRBV5-1 | .
CASSQDLSAGANTDTQYF | TGCGCCAGCAGCCAAGATTTATCGGCGGGGGCCAACACAGATACGCAGTATTTT | few | TRBJ2-3 | TRBV4-3 | .
CAINSDGYNQPQHF | TGTGCCATCAACTCGGACGGTTACAATCAGCCCCAGCATTTT | . | TRBJ1-5 | TRBV10-3 | .
CASSMGAGGPFNEQYF | TGTGCCAGTAGTATGGGAGCGGGGGGGCCTTTCAACGAGCAGTACTTC | . | TRBJ2-7 | TRBV19 | TRBD2
CASSIAGNEQFF | TGCGCCAGCAGCATAGCCGGCAATGAGCAGTTCTTC | . | TRBJ2-1 | TRBV4-1 | .
CASSLDTGPETQYF | TGTGCCAGCAGCTTAGATACAGGGCCAGAGACCCAGTACTTC | . | TRBJ2-5 | TRBV7-2 | .
CASSLGVADTEAFF | TGTGCCAGCAGCCTAGGGGTAGCCGACACTGAAGCTTTCTTT | few | TRBJ1-1 | TRBV7-6 | .
CASKKSGGPQETQYF | TGTGCCAGCAAGAAGAGCGGGGGGCCCCAAGAGACCCAGTACTTC | few | TRBJ2-5 | TRBV7-2 | TRBD2
CASSPGGGVGEQFF | TGCGCCAGCAGCCCGGGCGGAGGGGTCGGTGAGCAGTTCTTC | once | TRBJ2-1 | TRBV5-1 | .
CASSPWRGTEAFF | TGTGCCAGCAGCCCGTGGCGAGGGACTGAAGCTTTCTTT | few | TRBJ1-1 | TRBV7-2 | .
CASRQGPLYTF | TGTGCCAGCAGACAGGGGCCCCTTTACACCTTC | few | TRBJ1-2 | TRBV6-6 | TRBD1
CASSLEGPGYTF | TGTGCCAGCAGTTTAGAGGGGCCCGGCTACACCTTC | . | TRBJ1-2 | TRBV12-3/TRBV12-4 | .
CASSPLGGGTYNEQFF | TGTGCCAGCAGCCCACTTGGCGGGGGAACCTACAATGAGCAGTTCTTC | . | TRBJ2-1 | TRBV7-7 | TRBD2
CASSFSSGGYNEQFF | TGCGCCAGCAGCTTTTCAAGCGGGGGGTACAATGAGCAGTTCTTC | . | TRBJ2-1 | TRBV5-1 | TRBD2
CASSPPGGRRTEAFF | TGTGCCAGCAGTCCCCCCGGGGGACGGCGCACTGAAGCTTTCTTT | . | TRBJ1-1 | TRBV7-2 | .
CASSVRVTDTQYF | TGCGCCAGCAGCGTCCGGGTCACAGATACGCAGTATTTT | . | TRBJ2-3 | TRBV5-1 | .
CASSQQGGTDTQYF | TGCGCCAGCAGCCAGCAGGGTGGCACAGATACGCAGTATTTT | many | TRBJ2-3 | TRBV4-3 | .
CASSQGGGLNEQYF | TGCGCCAGCAGCCAAGGGGGCGGGCTCAACGAGCAGTACTTC | few | TRBJ2-7 | TRBV4-3 | .
CASSSPGTGGIYEQYF | TGTGCCAGCAGCTCCCCCGGGACAGGGGGCATCTACGAGCAGTACTTC | few | TRBJ2-7 | TRBV7-9 | TRBD1
CASSFRDLNEKLFF | TGCGCCAGCAGCTTCCGGGACCTTAATGAAAAACTGTTTTTT | few | TRBJ1-4 | TRBV5-1 | .
CASSFPGVATDTQYF | TGTGCCAGCAGCTTTCCCGGGGTAGCCACAGATACGCAGTATTTT | few | TRBJ2-3 | TRBV7-2 | .
CASTPGRAPSETQYF | TGTGCCAGCACCCCGGGGCGGGCTCCGTCGGAGACCCAGTACTTC | few | TRBJ2-5 | TRBV7-9 | .
CASSPREGSGGAGDTQYF | TGTGCCAGCAGCCCCCGGGAGGGTAGCGGGGGGGCCGGAGATACGCAGTATTTT | few | TRBJ2-3 | TRBV9 | TRBD2
CSVTEALGTDTQYF | TGCAGCGTTACGGAGGCACTCGGCACAGATACGCAGTATTTT | many | TRBJ2-3 | TRBV29-1 | .
CASSRGQGDNEQFF | TGTGCCAGCAGTCGAGGACAGGGTGACAATGAGCAGTTCTTC | many | TRBJ2-1 | TRBV12-3/TRBV12-4 | TRBD1
CASKQTNTGELFF | TGTGCCAGCAAACAGACGAACACCGGGGAGCTGTTTTTT | . | TRBJ2-2 | TRBV6-1 | .
CASSALDGGRETQYF | TGTGCCAGCAGTGCCCTAGACGGGGGTAGGGAGACCCAGTACTTC | . | TRBJ2-5 | TRBV25-1 | .
CASSYASRLGGEQYF | TGTGCCAGCAGTTACGCTAGCAGACTTGGCGGAGAGCAGTACTTC | few | TRBJ2-7 | TRBV6-5 | .